The clone carrying this TCR beta chain was seen just once. Its target is not known. Sequence at one end of the junction differs from germline and may be a read error. This sample is drawn from a study of T-cell memory formation after mild COVID-19. Study conclusions and caveats: Mainly CM and EM harbored the contracting CD4+ clones; mainly EMRA harbored the CD8+ ones. There was a balanced CD4/CD8 profile in clones contracting day 15 to 85, and later expanders leaned CD4+. Second-wave clones that peaked on day 37 lacked confirmed SARS-CoV-2 specificity.

CDR1 is SGHRS, CDR2 YFSETQ, per germline. This CDR3 region has 15 residues. Amplification by 5'RACE using constant-segment primers produced TCR alpha and TCR beta cDNA libraries that carried sample barcodes and UMIs. A single record per CDR3 protein comes from TCRdb applying MiXCR to the 5' RACE reads. Found here are roughly 150,000 distinct CDR3 sequences, more than 12% of them singletons; the top ten hold less than 15%. The sequencing sample was made of PBMCs or a T cell subset sorted from them (not recorded which). This sequence originates from an adult woman who had mild COVID-19 (a few samples of this study predate the infection). Cell type and time point are not known. The V and J genes are TRBV5-1 and TRBJ1-1; D is possibly TRBD1 (6 bases). CDR3 sequence reads: CDSSFTGMVNTEAFF. CDR3 bases: TGCGACAGCAGCTTCACAGGGATGGTGAACACTGAAGCTTTCTTT.